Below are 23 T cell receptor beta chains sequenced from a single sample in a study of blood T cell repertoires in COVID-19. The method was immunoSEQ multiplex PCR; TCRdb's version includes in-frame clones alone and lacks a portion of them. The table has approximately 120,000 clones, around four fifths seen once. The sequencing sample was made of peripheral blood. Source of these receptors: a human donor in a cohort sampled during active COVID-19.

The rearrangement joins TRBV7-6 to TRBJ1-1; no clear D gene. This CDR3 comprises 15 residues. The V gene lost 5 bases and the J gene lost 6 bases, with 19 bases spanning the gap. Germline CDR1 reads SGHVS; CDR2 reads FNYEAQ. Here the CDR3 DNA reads TGTGCCAGCAGCCGCAGTAGGAGCGGGCGGTCTGAAGCTTTCTTT. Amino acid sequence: CASSRSRSGRSEAFF.

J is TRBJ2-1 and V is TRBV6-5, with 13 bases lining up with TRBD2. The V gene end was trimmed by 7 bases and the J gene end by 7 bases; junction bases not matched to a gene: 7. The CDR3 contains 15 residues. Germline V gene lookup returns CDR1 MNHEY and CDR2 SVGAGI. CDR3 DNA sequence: TGTGCCAGCACCAAAACTAGCGGGGGGGCGAATGAGCAGTTCTTC. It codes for CASTKTSGGANEQFF.

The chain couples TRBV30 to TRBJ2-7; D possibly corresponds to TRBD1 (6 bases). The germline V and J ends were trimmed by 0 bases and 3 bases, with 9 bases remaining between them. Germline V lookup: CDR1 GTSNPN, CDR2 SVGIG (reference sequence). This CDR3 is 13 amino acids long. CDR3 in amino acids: CAWSVDRSYEQYF. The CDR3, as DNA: TGTGCCTGGAGTGTAGACAGGAGCTACGAGCAGTACTTC.

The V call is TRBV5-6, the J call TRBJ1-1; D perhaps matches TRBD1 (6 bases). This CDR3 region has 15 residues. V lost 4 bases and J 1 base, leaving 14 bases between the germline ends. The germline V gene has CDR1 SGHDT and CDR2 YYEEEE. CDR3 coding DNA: TGTGCCAGCAGCCTGGGGGCGGGGGCGAACACTGAAGCTTTCTTT. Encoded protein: CASSLGAGANTEAFF.

CDR3 loop: CASIHSSGPYNEQFF. CDR3 nucleotides: TGTGCCAGCATCCATTCTAGCGGGCCCTACAATGAGCAGTTCTTC. The chain combines TRBV7-9 with TRBJ2-1; 8 bases are shared with TRBD2. Germline CDR1 is SEHNR and CDR2 is FQNEAQ (reference sequence). The CDR3 spans 15 residues. J was trimmed by 2 bases and V by 7 bases; bases with no gene match: 7.

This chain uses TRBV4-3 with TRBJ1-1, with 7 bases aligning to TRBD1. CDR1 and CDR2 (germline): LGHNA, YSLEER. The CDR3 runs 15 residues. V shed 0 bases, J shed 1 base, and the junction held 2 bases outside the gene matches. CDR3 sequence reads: CASSQDRTGNTEAFF. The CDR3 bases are TGCGCCAGCAGCCAAGATAGGACAGGGAACACTGAAGCTTTCTTT.

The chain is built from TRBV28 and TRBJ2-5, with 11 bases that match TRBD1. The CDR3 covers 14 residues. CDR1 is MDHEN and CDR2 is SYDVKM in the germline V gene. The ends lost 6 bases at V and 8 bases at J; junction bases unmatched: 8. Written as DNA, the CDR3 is TGTGCCAGCAGGGCCTCCGGGACAGGGGGTACCCAGTACTTC. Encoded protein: CASRASGTGGTQYF.

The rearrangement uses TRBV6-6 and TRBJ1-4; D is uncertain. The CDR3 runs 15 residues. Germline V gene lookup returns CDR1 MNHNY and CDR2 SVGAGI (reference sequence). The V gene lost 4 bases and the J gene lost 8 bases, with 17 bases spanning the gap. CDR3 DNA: TGTGCCAGCAGTTCCATCGGACTGAGGGAAGAAAAACTGTTTTTT. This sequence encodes CASSSIGLREEKLFF.

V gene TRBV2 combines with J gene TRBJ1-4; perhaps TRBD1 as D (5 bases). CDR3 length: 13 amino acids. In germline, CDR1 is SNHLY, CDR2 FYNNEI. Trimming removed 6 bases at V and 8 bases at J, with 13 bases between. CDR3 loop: CASSLLRGEKLFF. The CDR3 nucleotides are TGTGCCAGCAGCCTTCTAAGGGGAGAAAAACTGTTTTTT.

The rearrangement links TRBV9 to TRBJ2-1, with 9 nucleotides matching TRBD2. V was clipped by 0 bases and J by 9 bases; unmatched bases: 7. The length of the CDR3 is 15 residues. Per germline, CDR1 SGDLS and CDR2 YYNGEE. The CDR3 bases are TGTGCCAGCAGCGTAGGAGTCGCGGGGGGGCGTGAGCAGTTCTTC. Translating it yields CASSVGVAGGREQFF.

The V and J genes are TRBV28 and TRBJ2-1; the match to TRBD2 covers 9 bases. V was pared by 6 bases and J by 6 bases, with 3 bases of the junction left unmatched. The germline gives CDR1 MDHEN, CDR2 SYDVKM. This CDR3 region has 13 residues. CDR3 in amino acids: CASSLAGFNEQFF. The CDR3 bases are TGTGCCAGCAGCCTAGCGGGGTTCAATGAGCAGTTCTTC. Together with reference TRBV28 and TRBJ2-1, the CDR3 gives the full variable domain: DVKVTQSSRYLVKRTGEKVFLECVQDMDHENMFWYRQDPGLGLRLIYFSYDVKMKEKGDIPEGYSVSREKKERFSLILESASTNQTSMYLCASSLAGFNEQFFGPGTRLTVL.

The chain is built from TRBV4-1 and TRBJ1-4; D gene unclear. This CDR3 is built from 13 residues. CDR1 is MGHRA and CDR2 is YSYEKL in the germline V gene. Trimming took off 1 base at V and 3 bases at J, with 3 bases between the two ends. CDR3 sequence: CASSQGANEKLFF. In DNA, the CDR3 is TGCGCCAGCAGCCAAGGAGCTAATGAAAAACTGTTTTTT.

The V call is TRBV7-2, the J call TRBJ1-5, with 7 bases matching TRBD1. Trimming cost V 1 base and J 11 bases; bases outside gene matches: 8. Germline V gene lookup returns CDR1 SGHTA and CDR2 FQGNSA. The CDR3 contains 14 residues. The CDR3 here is CASSLGQGMGAQHF. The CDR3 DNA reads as TGTGCCAGCAGCTTAGGACAGGGAATGGGGGCCCAGCATTTT. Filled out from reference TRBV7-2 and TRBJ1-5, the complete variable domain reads GAGVSQSPSNKVTEKGKDVELRCDPISGHTALYWYRQSLGQGLEFLIYFQGNSAPDKSGLPSDRFSAERTGGSVSTLTIQRTQQEDSAVYLCASSLGQGMGAQHFGDGTRLSIL.

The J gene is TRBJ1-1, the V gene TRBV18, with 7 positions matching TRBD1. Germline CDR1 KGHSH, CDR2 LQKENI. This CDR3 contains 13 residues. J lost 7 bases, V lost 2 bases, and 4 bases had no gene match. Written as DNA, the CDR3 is TGTGCCAGCTCACCAGACAGGGAAGATGAAGCTTTCTTT. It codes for CASSPDREDEAFF.

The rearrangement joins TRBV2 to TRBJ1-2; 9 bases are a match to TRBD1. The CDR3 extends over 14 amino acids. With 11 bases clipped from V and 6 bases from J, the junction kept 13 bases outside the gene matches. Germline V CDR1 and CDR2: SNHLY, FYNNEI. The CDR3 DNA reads TGTGCCGTAACCAAAACCGGGACAGGGCATGGCTACACCTTC. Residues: CAVTKTGTGHGYTF.

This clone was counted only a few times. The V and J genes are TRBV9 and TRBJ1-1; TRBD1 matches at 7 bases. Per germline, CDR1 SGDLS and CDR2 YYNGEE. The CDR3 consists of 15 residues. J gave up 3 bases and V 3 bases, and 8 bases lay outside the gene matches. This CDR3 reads CASSAPGQRDTEAFF. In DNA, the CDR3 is TGTGCCAGCAGCGCCCCGGGACAGAGGGACACTGAAGCTTTCTTT.

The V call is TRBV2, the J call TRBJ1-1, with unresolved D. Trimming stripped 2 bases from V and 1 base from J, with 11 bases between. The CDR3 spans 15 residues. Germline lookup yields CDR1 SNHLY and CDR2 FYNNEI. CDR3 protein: CASSESPRQNTEAFF. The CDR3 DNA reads TGTGCCAGCAGTGAATCCCCCCGACAGAACACTGAAGCTTTCTTT.

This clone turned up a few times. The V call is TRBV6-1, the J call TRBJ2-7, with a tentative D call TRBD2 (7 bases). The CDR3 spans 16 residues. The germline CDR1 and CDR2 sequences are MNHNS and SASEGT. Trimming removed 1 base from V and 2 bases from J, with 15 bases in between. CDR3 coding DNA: TGTGCCAGCAGTGAAGGGTTACGGGGGGCCGCCTACGAGCAGTACTTC. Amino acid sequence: CASSEGLRGAAYEQYF.

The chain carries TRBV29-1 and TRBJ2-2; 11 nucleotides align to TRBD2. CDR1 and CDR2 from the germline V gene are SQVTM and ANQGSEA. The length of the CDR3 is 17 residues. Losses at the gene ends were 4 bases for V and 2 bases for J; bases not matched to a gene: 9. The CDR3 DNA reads TGCAGCGTTGGATTCGGACTAGCGGGCGTTAACACCGGGGAGCTGTTTTTT. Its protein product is CSVGFGLAGVNTGELFF.

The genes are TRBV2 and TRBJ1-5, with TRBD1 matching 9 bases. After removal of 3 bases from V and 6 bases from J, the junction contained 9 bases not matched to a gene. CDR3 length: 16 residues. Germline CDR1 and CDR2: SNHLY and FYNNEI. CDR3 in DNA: TGTGCCAGCAGTGATAAAGGCCGGGACAGGGCTCAGCCCCAGCATTTT. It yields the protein CASSDKGRDRAQPQHF.

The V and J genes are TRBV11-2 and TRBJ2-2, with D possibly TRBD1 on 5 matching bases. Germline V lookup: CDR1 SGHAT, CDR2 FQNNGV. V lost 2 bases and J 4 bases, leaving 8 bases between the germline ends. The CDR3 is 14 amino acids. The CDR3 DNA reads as TGTGCCAGCAGCTTAAATAGGGGCACCGGGGAGCTGTTTTTT. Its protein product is CASSLNRGTGELFF.

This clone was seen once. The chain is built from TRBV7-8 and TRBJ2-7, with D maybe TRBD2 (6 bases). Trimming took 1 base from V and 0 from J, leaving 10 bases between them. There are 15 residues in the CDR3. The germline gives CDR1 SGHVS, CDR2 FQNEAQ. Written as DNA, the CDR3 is TGTGCCAGCAGCTTAGGGGCGGGATCCTCCTACGAGCAGTACTTC. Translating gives CASSLGAGSSYEQYF.

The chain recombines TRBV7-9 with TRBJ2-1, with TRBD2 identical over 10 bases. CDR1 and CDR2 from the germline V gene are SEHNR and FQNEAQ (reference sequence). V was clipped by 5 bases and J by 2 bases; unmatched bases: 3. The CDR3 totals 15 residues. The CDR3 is CASSPTSGAYNEQFF. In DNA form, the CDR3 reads TGTGCCAGCAGCCCTACTAGCGGGGCCTACAATGAGCAGTTCTTC.